This T cell receptor (beta chain) was obtained from a study of T cell repertoires in cytomegalovirus infection. This CDR3 has 16 residues. Germline assignment: CDR1 MDHEN and CDR2 SYDVKM. V lost 5 bases and J 2 bases, leaving 15 bases between the germline ends. In regard to this clonotype: Its antigen remains unknown.

General study points: Public TCR beta family frequency separated CMV-and-HLA carriers, including in an independent cohort.

TCRdb re-called the reads with MiXCR, one entry per CDR3 protein. The data hold about 140,000 distinct CDR3 sequences, with approximately 5.9% observed a single time. The sequenced material came from PBMCs. The TCR comes from a human donor in good health (CMV status not recorded). Some clones in this sample may be carry-over from other donors' samples. The J gene is TRBJ1-4, the V gene TRBV28, with a weak D call TRBD1 (6 bases). This CDR3 is CASSQPSGATNEKLFF. CDR3 in DNA: TGTGCCAGCAGTCAACCGTCAGGGGCGACTAATGAAAAACTGTTTTTT.